A selection of T cell receptor beta chains follows, all from one sample in a study of blood T cell repertoires in COVID-19. Some clones are missing from TCRdb's copy, which holds only in-frame ones; the method was immunoSEQ multiplex PCR. In the table there are about 200,000 clones, 86% of which are singletons. What was sequenced was peripheral blood. The receptors here all came from a woman aged 50 to 60 with COVID-19, enrolled during active disease. Each CDR3 is given with its conserved first and last residue. The order of the fields is CDR3 DNA, CDR3 protein, D gene, J gene, clone size, V gene. D genes are given only for firm matches. Size is stated for part of the rows, as once, few or many counts, or as a class when the clone is expanded.

cdr3_nt: TGTGCCAGCAGACCGGGCTTGGGACTTGTGGGGCAGCCCCAGCATTTT
cdr3_aa: CASRPGLGLVGQPQHF
d_call: .
j_call: TRBJ1-5
clone_size: .
v_call: TRBV28

cdr3_nt: TGCGCCAGCCGTCTGAGGGAGGGGAATGAAAAACTGTTTTTT
cdr3_aa: CASRLREGNEKLFF
d_call: .
j_call: TRBJ1-4
clone_size: .
v_call: TRBV5-1

cdr3_nt: TGTGCCTGGAGGCCGGGACTAAGCTACGAGCAGTACTTC
cdr3_aa: CAWRPGLSYEQYF
d_call: TRBD2
j_call: TRBJ2-7
clone_size: .
v_call: TRBV30

cdr3_nt: TGTGCCAGCGGGACAGGGAGGTCCACTGAAGCTTTCTTT
cdr3_aa: CASGTGRSTEAFF
d_call: TRBD1
j_call: TRBJ1-1
clone_size: once
v_call: TRBV6-5

cdr3_nt: TGTGCCAGCAGTTACTCCATAGCGGGAGGCACAGATACGCAGTATTTT
cdr3_aa: CASSYSIAGGTDTQYF
d_call: TRBD2
j_call: TRBJ2-3
clone_size: .
v_call: TRBV6-5

cdr3_nt: TGTGCCAGCAGAGCGGAGTATAGCAATCAGCCCCAGCATTTT
cdr3_aa: CASRAEYSNQPQHF
d_call: .
j_call: TRBJ1-5
clone_size: .
v_call: TRBV6-5

cdr3_nt: TGTGCCTGGATATCCGGGACAGGGTGGAGAGATACGCAGTATTTT
cdr3_aa: CAWISGTGWRDTQYF
d_call: TRBD1
j_call: TRBJ2-3
clone_size: .
v_call: TRBV30

cdr3_nt: TGCGCCAGCAGCCAAGATCGAGCCGGCTCCTACGAGCAGTACTTC
cdr3_aa: CASSQDRAGSYEQYF
d_call: .
j_call: TRBJ2-7
clone_size: .
v_call: TRBV4-1

cdr3_nt: TGTGCCAGTAGTAGGGACAGGATCACAGATACGCAGTATTTT
cdr3_aa: CASSRDRITDTQYF
d_call: TRBD1
j_call: TRBJ2-3
clone_size: .
v_call: TRBV6-5

cdr3_nt: TGCAGCGTTGCGGCAGGGGGTAACTATGGCTACACCTTC
cdr3_aa: CSVAAGGNYGYTF
d_call: TRBD1
j_call: TRBJ1-2
clone_size: .
v_call: TRBV29-1

cdr3_nt: TGTGCCAGCAGGAGGTCTGGGGCCAACGTCCTGACTTTC
cdr3_aa: CASRRSGANVLTF
d_call: .
j_call: TRBJ2-6
clone_size: .
v_call: TRBV27

cdr3_nt: TGTGCCAGCAGCTTGGCCGGGGATCAGCCCCAGCATTTT
cdr3_aa: CASSLAGDQPQHF
d_call: .
j_call: TRBJ1-5
clone_size: few
v_call: TRBV5-6

cdr3_nt: TGTGCCAGCAGCCCGGGGACAGGTTATGGGGAAAAACTGTTTTTT
cdr3_aa: CASSPGTGYGEKLFF
d_call: TRBD1
j_call: TRBJ1-4
clone_size: .
v_call: TRBV9

cdr3_nt: TGTGCCTGGAGTGGGCGACAGGGGGAAGCTTTCTTT
cdr3_aa: CAWSGRQGEAFF
d_call: TRBD1
j_call: TRBJ1-1
clone_size: few
v_call: TRBV30

cdr3_nt: TGTGCCAGCAGCGTGATCAGGGGTCTCGAGCAGTACTTC
cdr3_aa: CASSVIRGLEQYF
d_call: .
j_call: TRBJ2-7
clone_size: .
v_call: TRBV6-6

cdr3_nt: TGTGCCAGCAGCTGGACAGTAACCTACGAGCAGTACTTC
cdr3_aa: CASSWTVTYEQYF
d_call: .
j_call: TRBJ2-7
clone_size: .
v_call: TRBV12-3/TRBV12-4

cdr3_nt: TGCGCCAGCAGTGAGACAGGAGTTCGAGAGACCCAGTACTTC
cdr3_aa: CASSETGVRETQYF
d_call: .
j_call: TRBJ2-5
clone_size: few
v_call: TRBV10-1

cdr3_nt: TGTGCCAGCAGCCTCCCGGGCAGGGTAGGGCAGCCCCAGCATTTT
cdr3_aa: CASSLPGRVGQPQHF
d_call: .
j_call: TRBJ1-5
clone_size: .
v_call: TRBV21-1

cdr3_nt: TGTGCCAGCTCACCCGCGCCGGGTCAGCAGCATTTT
cdr3_aa: CASSPAPGQQHF
d_call: .
j_call: TRBJ1-5
clone_size: once
v_call: TRBV18

cdr3_nt: TGTGCCAGTAGTACCGGGGTACGGGGCTACACCTTC
cdr3_aa: CASSTGVRGYTF
d_call: .
j_call: TRBJ1-2
clone_size: .
v_call: TRBV19

cdr3_nt: TGTGCCAGCAGTTACAAGCGGCCCGGGGAGCTGTTTTTT
cdr3_aa: CASSYKRPGELFF
d_call: .
j_call: TRBJ2-2
clone_size: once
v_call: TRBV13

cdr3_nt: TGCGCCAGCAGCTTGGGGGCCCTCTGGACAGGGACTGGCTACACCTTC
cdr3_aa: CASSLGALWTGTGYTF
d_call: TRBD1
j_call: TRBJ1-2
clone_size: .
v_call: TRBV5-1

cdr3_nt: TGTGCCAGCAGCGTAGACAGGGTGGAACAGCCCCAGCATTTT
cdr3_aa: CASSVDRVEQPQHF
d_call: TRBD1
j_call: TRBJ1-5
clone_size: .
v_call: TRBV6-6

cdr3_nt: TGTGCCAGCAGTAGTGCGCGGATCTATAATTCACCCCTCCACTTT
cdr3_aa: CASSSARIYNSPLHF
d_call: .
j_call: TRBJ1-6
clone_size: .
v_call: TRBV6-2/TRBV6-3

cdr3_nt: TGTGCCACCAGTGATTTTGGGGTCAGGGGTTTTAGCACAGATACGCAGTATTTT
cdr3_aa: CATSDFGVRGFSTDTQYF
d_call: .
j_call: TRBJ2-3
clone_size: .
v_call: TRBV24-1

cdr3_nt: TGTGCCAGTAGTATACTTAGGGGGTCTGGGGCCAACGTCCTGACTTTC
cdr3_aa: CASSILRGSGANVLTF
d_call: .
j_call: TRBJ2-6
clone_size: .
v_call: TRBV19

cdr3_nt: TGTGCCAGCAGCCCGGGTGGGGCGCGGGGGGGCACCGGGGAGCTGTTTTTT
cdr3_aa: CASSPGGARGGTGELFF
d_call: TRBD2
j_call: TRBJ2-2
clone_size: .
v_call: TRBV5-4

cdr3_nt: TGTGCCAGCAGCTTGCCCGGGACTGGGTACTACGAGCAGTACTTC
cdr3_aa: CASSLPGTGYYEQYF
d_call: .
j_call: TRBJ2-7
clone_size: .
v_call: TRBV11-3

cdr3_nt: TGCGCCAGCAGCCAAGTCTCCCAGGGCCACTATGGCTACACCTTC
cdr3_aa: CASSQVSQGHYGYTF
d_call: .
j_call: TRBJ1-2
clone_size: many
v_call: TRBV4-1

cdr3_nt: TGTGCCAGCAGCCCAGGTGCAGGGAGGCACGAGCAGTACTTC
cdr3_aa: CASSPGAGRHEQYF
d_call: .
j_call: TRBJ2-7
clone_size: .
v_call: TRBV5-6

cdr3_nt: TGTGCCAGCAGTTTACAGGGGGTGTATGGCTACACCTTC
cdr3_aa: CASSLQGVYGYTF
d_call: TRBD1
j_call: TRBJ1-2
clone_size: .
v_call: TRBV27

cdr3_nt: TGTGCCAGCAGCTTAGCGGGGGGCCGCGGGGGAACTGAAGCTTTCTTT
cdr3_aa: CASSLAGGRGGTEAFF
d_call: .
j_call: TRBJ1-1
clone_size: few
v_call: TRBV11-3

cdr3_nt: TGTGCCAGCAGCTTAGGCGGGACAGGGGAGCGCTACACCTTC
cdr3_aa: CASSLGGTGERYTF
d_call: TRBD1
j_call: TRBJ1-2
clone_size: .
v_call: TRBV7-2

cdr3_nt: TGTGCCAGTAGTTTTCGACCACAGGGCACAGATACGCAGTATTTT
cdr3_aa: CASSFRPQGTDTQYF
d_call: .
j_call: TRBJ2-3
clone_size: .
v_call: TRBV19

cdr3_nt: TGCGCCAGCCGCGACAGGGCCGCCTCCTACGAGCAGTACTTC
cdr3_aa: CASRDRAASYEQYF
d_call: TRBD1
j_call: TRBJ2-7
clone_size: .
v_call: TRBV10-2

cdr3_nt: TGTGCCACCAGTGGAGGGGGCCCCCAGCATTTT
cdr3_aa: CATSGGGPQHF
d_call: TRBD1
j_call: TRBJ1-5
clone_size: .
v_call: TRBV24-1

cdr3_nt: TGTGCCACTTCGAGCGGGGAGCTGTTTTTT
cdr3_aa: CATSSGELFF
d_call: .
j_call: TRBJ2-2
clone_size: .
v_call: TRBV19